This TCR beta chain stems from a study of cytomegalovirus exposure and HLA in healthy donors. Assay: immunoSEQ multiplex PCR; the TCRdb copy retains only in-frame clones and omits some. This sample has a few hundred thousand clones, with about 91% found just once. The study, taken as a whole, reports: Testing in vitro showed a few CMV-associated chains specific for CMV antigens. Listed as cytomegalovirus-associated were approximately 160 TCR beta chains. Reported results showed that the classifier diagnosed cytomegalovirus status with high specificity and sensitivity.

Of note for this clone: As yet, its antigen is unknown.

Unmatched junction bases numbered 4, after V lost 5 bases and J lost 3 bases. The CDR3 runs 15 residues. The germline CDR1 and CDR2 sequences are SGHVS and FQNEAQ. The sequence was collected from a woman in her late teens or twenties in good health and CMV-seronegative. The chain joins TRBV7-8 to TRBJ1-3, with TRBD1 identical over 10 bases. The sample consisted of PBMCs. CDR3 sequence reads: CASSTGTGVGNTIYF. The CDR3 nucleotides are TGTGCCAGCAGCACCGGGACAGGGGTTGGAAACACCATATATTTT.